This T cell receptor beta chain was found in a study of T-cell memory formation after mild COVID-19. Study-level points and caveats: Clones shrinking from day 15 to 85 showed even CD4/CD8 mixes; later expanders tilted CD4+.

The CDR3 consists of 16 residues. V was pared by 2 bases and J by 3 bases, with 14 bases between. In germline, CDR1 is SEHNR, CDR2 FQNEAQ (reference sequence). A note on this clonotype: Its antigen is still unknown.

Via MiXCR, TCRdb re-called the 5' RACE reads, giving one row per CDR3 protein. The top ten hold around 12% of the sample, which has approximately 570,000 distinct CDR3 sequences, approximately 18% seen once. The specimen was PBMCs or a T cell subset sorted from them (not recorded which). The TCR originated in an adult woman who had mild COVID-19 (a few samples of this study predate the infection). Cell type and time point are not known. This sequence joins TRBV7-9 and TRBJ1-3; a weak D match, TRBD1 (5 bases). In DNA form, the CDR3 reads TGTGCCAGCAGCTTAAGCCCCTGGGACCTTGGAAACACCATATATTTT. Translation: CASSLSPWDLGNTIYF.